This TCR beta chain was profiled in a study of T cells after yellow fever vaccination. For the study at large: It was SMART-Seq v4 Ultra Low Input that prepared the fractions with low cell numbers. Overall study results and limits: Booster samples showed a return of most primary-vaccination clones (approximately 95% CD4, approximately 88% CD8).

A single record per CDR3 protein comes from TCRdb applying MiXCR to the 5' RACE reads. The data show hundreds of thousands of distinct CDR3 sequences, approximately 12% seen once. Germline V gene data show CDR1 as DFQATT and CDR2 as SNEGSKA (reference sequence). J was trimmed by 1 base and V by 2 bases; bases with no gene match: 7. The CDR3 consists of 16 residues. As concerns this clonotype: No antigen is known for it.

The chain combines TRBV20-1 with TRBJ2-1; 8 nucleotides align to TRBD2. This TCR derives from a man in his late teens or twenties who received the YFV17D yellow fever vaccine. This material consisted of CD4+ T cells sorted from PBMCs, taken 15 days after the yellow fever booster vaccination. DNA for the CDR3: TGCAGTGCTAGACTGGCGGGGGGCCCATCCTACAATGAGCAGTTCTTC. Protein: CSARLAGGPSYNEQFF.